This T cell receptor (beta chain) derives from a study of T cell responses to AZD1222 COVID-19 vaccine. The CDR3 runs 18 residues. The J segment lost 6 bases and the V segment lost 6 bases, leaving 19 bases of the junction unmatched. The germline CDR1 and CDR2 sequences are MNHEY and SMNVEV (reference sequence). Clones were sequenced by immunoSEQ multiplex PCR, and TCRdb holds only the in-frame ones, with some missing. The sample contains 200,000 or so clones, 90% to 95% of which appear only once. The receptor was derived from an adult in good health. The V and J genes are TRBV27 and TRBJ2-1; 8 positions agree with TRBD2. Specimen: peripheral blood, collected on day 0 of AZD1222 vaccination. The DNA for the CDR3 is TGTGCCAGCAGCCCCCAAGCGGGAGTTGGGCCCGCCGCCAATGAGCAGTTCTTC. Its protein is CASSPQAGVGPAANEQFF.